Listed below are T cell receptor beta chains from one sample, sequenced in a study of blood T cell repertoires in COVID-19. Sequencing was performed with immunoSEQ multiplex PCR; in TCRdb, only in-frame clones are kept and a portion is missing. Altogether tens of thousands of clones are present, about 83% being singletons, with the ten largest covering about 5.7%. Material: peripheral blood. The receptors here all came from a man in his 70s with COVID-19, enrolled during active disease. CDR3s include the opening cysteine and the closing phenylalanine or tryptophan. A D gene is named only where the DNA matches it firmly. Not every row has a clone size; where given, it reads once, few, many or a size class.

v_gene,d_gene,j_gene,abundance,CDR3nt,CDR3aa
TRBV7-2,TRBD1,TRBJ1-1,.,TGTGCCAGCAGTCAGGACAGGTTAGAGGTCACTGAAGCTTTCTTT,CASSQDRLEVTEAFF
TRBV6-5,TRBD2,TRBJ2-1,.,TGTGCCAGCAGGGTAGCGGGCCTTCCTGAGCAGTTCTTC,CASRVAGLPEQFF
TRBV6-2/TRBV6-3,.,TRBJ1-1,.,TGTGCCAGCACCCCCGAGCGGGGGGCTTCCACCTTTTTGAACACTGAAGCTTTCTTT,CASTPERGASTFLNTEAFF
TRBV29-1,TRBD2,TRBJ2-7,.,TGCAGCGTTGAAGCCCGGGGGGGAAACTACGAGCAGTACTTC,CSVEARGGNYEQYF
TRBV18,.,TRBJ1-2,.,TGTGCCAGCTCACCGCGTCACACAGACTATGGCTACACCTTC,CASSPRHTDYGYTF
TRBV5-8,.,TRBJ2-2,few,TGTGCCAGCAGCTTGGCCAAGACAGGAAAAACCGGGGAGCTGTTTTTT,CASSLAKTGKTGELFF
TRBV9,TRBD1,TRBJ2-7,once,TGTGCCAGCAGCATCGGGACAGGGCCCTCCTACGAGCAGTACTTC,CASSIGTGPSYEQYF
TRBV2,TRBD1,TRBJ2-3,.,TGTGCCAGCAGCCCCGGGCAGGGACAGGGGGCAGATACGCAGTATTTT,CASSPGQGQGADTQYF
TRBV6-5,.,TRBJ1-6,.,TGTGCCAGCAGTTACTCCCCGGGGGGCTATAATTCACCCCTCCACTTT,CASSYSPGGYNSPLHF
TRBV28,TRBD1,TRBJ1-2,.,TGTGCCAGCAGCCCACAGGGGTTCTATGGCTACACCTTC,CASSPQGFYGYTF
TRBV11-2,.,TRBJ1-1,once,TGTGCCAGCAGCTTCCGAAGGGGATGGGACACTGAAGCTTTCTTT,CASSFRRGWDTEAFF
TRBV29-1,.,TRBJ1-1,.,TGCAGCACTGGGGCAGATATGAACACTGAAGCTTTCTTT,CSTGADMNTEAFF
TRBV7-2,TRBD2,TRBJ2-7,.,TGTGCCAGTGGGACACTAGCGGGAGGTTTCGAGCAGTACTTC,CASGTLAGGFEQYF